The sequence of this TCR beta chain was determined in a study of T cell responses to AZD1222 COVID-19 vaccine. Regarding this clone: Its target is not known.

Notes on the study in general: The breadth and depth of Spike-specific TCRs increased once two AZD1222 doses had been given. Spike regions recognized by vaccine-associated CD4 TCRs spanned the protein, led by 160-218 and 743-854. Donors were chiefly white British, with a greater number of females, and clonal diversity was perhaps underestimated. Nearly half of spike-specific TCRs reportedly target unmutated variant regions.

Profiled with immunoSEQ multiplex PCR; TCRdb holds only in-frame clones, not every one. The repertoire holds roughly 120,000 clones, 70% to 90% seen once, with roughly 3.2% in the top ten. CDR3 length: 16 residues. The junction had 9 bases not matched to a gene; V was cut back by 0 bases and J by 5 bases. The germline CDR1 and CDR2 sequences are MGHRA and YSYEKL. This clonotype was obtained from an adult in good health. This material consisted of peripheral blood, taken on day 0 of AZD1222 vaccination. The chain employs TRBV4-1 and TRBJ2-7; the match to TRBD1 covers 8 bases. The CDR3 DNA reads as TGCGCCAGCAGCCAAGATAAAGGGACAGGCTTTAACGAGCAGTACTTC. Translation: CASSQDKGTGFNEQYF.